This TCR beta chain appears in the sequencing data of a study of response to subunit inactivated influenza vaccine. Via MiXCR, TCRdb re-called the RT-PCR reads, giving one row per CDR3 protein. The repertoire has about 500,000 distinct CDR3 sequences, approximately 15% of them found once; the top ten carry 3%. From germline, CDR1 is KGHDR and CDR2 SFDVKD. Deletions cut 3 bases from V and 0 bases from J, with 12 bases between. The CDR3 is 16 amino acids. Findings and caveats of the study: New T cells are recruited in small numbers by each seasonal influenza vaccination, according to the authors' suggestion.

This clonotype was picked up a small number of times. Its antigen is still unknown. Source: CD4+ T cells sorted from PBMCs, taken 23 months after vaccination. J is TRBJ2-3 and V is TRBV24-1; D is possibly TRBD2 (5 bases). The TCR sequence derives from a man aged 45 to 75 who received an inactivated influenza vaccine. The CDR3 loop is CATSDQSRASTDTQYF. DNA for the CDR3: TGTGCCACCAGTGATCAATCGCGGGCTAGCACAGATACGCAGTATTTT.